This T cell receptor beta chain emerged from a study of cytomegalovirus exposure and HLA in healthy donors. General observations from the study: With later analysis, a missense DCLRE1C variant became linked to TCR beta V- and J-gene trimming. The authors enumerated under 200 TCR beta chains as linked to cytomegalovirus. In terms of immune exposure information, only CMV serostatus was available.

The CDR3 has 13 residues. CDR1 and CDR2 (germline): KGHSH, LQKENI. Trimming took 4 bases from V and 8 from J, leaving 14 bases between them. In the PCR, 60 Vbeta and 13 Jbeta primers were used. Here immunoSEQ multiplex PCR was the method, and the copy in TCRdb shows in-frame clones only, minus some. The sample includes about 100,000 clones, around 80% seen only once; the top ten take roughly 3.7%. Participants comprised healthy donors of bone marrow. On this clone itself: Antigen unknown.

Specimen: PBMCs. The sequence came from a female donor in good health and CMV-seropositive. The chain carries TRBV18 and TRBJ1-2; D is ambiguous. CDR3 region: CASSRTSLEGYTF. Here the CDR3 DNA reads TGTGCCAGCTCACGGACTTCCCTGGAGGGCTACACCTTC.